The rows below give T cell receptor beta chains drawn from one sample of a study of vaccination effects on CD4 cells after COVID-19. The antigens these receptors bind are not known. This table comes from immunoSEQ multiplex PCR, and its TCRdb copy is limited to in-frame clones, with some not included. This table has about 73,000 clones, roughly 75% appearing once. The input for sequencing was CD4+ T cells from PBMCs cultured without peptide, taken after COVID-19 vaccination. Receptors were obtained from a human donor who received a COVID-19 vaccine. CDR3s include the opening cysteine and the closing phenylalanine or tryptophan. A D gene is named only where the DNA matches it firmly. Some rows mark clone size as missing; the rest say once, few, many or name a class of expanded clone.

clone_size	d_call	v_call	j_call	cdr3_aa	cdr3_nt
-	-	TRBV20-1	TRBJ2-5	CSAWRGETQYF	TGCAGTGCCTGGAGGGGAGAGACCCAGTACTTC
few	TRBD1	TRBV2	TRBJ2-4	CASSVRQGAHIQYF	TGTGCCAGCAGTGTAAGACAGGGGGCACACATTCAGTACTTC
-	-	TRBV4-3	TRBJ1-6	CASSQGLNSPLHF	TGCGCCAGCAGCCAAGGGTTAAATTCACCCCTCCACTTT
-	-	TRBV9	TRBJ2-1	CASSVGWYNEQFF	TGTGCCAGCAGCGTAGGATGGTACAATGAGCAGTTCTTC
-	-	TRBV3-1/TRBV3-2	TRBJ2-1	CASSQVGGEIYNEQFF	TGTGCCAGCAGCCAAGTCGGCGGGGAGATCTACAATGAGCAGTTCTTC
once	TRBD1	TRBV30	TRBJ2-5	CAWSLDRGGTQYF	TGTGCCTGGAGCCTCGACAGGGGTGGGACCCAGTACTTC
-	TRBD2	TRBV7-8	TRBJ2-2	CASSGNGTSGENTGELFF	TGTGCCAGCAGCGGCAATGGGACTAGCGGGGAGAACACCGGGGAGCTGTTTTTT
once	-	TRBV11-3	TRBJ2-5	CASSRGPRETQYF	TGTGCCAGCAGTCGGGGACCGCGGGAGACCCAGTACTTC
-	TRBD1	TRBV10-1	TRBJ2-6	CASSYIRDSNFAGANVLTF	TGCGCCAGCAGCTACATCCGGGACAGCAATTTTGCTGGGGCCAACGTCCTGACTTTC
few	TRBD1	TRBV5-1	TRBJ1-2	CASSSAGQTNYGYTF	TGCGCCAGCAGCTCGGCGGGACAGACCAACTATGGCTACACCTTC
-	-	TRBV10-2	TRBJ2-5	CASQRGSGETQYF	TGCGCCAGTCAGAGGGGGAGTGGAGAGACCCAGTACTTC
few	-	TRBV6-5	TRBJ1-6	CASSYSGNSPLHF	TGTGCCAGCAGTTACAGTGGAAATTCACCCCTCCACTTT
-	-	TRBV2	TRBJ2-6	CASSLGSSGANVLTF	TGTGCCAGCAGCCTGGGGAGCTCTGGGGCCAACGTCCTGACTTTC
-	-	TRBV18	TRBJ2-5	CASSPFAGRETQYF	TGTGCCAGCTCACCTTTCGCGGGGCGGGAGACCCAGTACTTC
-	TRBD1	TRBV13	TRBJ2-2	CASTGTGLAGELFF	TGTGCCAGCACCGGGACAGGGTTGGCCGGGGAGCTGTTTTTT
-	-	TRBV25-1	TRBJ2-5	CASSESGGAGETQYF	TGTGCCAGCAGTGAATCGGGCGGGGCTGGAGAGACCCAGTACTTC
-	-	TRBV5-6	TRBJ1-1	CASSLGHKAFF	TGTGCCAGCAGCTTGGGGCATAAAGCTTTCTTT
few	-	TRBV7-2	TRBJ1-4	CASSKSRSDNEKLFF	TGTGCCAGCTCCAAGTCACGGTCAGATAATGAAAAACTGTTTTTT
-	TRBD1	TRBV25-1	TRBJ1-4	CASSEGGTVNEKLFF	TGTGCCAGCAGTGAAGGGGGGACAGTTAATGAAAAACTGTTTTTT
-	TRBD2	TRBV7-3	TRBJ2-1	CASSLKMGTSGVPAHNEQFF	TGTGCCAGCAGCTTAAAGATGGGGACTAGCGGGGTTCCTGCTCACAATGAGCAGTTCTTC
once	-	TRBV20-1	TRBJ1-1	CSARENTEAFF	TGCAGTGCTAGAGAAAACACTGAAGCTTTCTTT
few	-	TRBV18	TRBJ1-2	CASSLTPTGPNYGYTF	TGTGCCAGCTCGCTCACCCCAACGGGGCCGAACTATGGCTACACCTTC
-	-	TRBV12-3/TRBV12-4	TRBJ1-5	CASSFARDQPQHF	TGTGCCAGCAGTTTCGCCAGGGATCAGCCCCAGCATTTT
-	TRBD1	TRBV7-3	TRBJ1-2	CASSSLRDRVSGGYTF	TGTGCCAGCAGCTCTCTCCGGGACAGGGTTTCGGGGGGCTACACCTTC
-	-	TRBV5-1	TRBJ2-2	CASSFLATGELFF	TGCGCCAGCAGCTTTCTTGCGACCGGGGAGCTGTTTTTT
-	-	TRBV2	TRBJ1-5	CASSEAGPLGQPQHF	TGTGCCAGCAGTGAAGCGGGGCCGTTAGGTCAGCCCCAGCATTTT
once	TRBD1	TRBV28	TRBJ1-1	CASRPRQGSNTEAFF	TGTGCCAGCAGACCTAGACAGGGCTCTAACACTGAAGCTTTCTTT
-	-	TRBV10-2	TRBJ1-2	CASRGDGNYGYTF	TGCGCCAGCAGAGGGGACGGAAACTATGGCTACACCTTC
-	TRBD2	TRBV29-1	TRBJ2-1	CSVGTSGGASHNEQFF	TGCAGCGTGGGGACTAGCGGGGGAGCGTCGCACAATGAGCAGTTCTTC
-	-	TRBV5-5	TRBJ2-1	CASRSSAGRDEQFF	TGTGCCAGCAGATCCTCCGCGGGACGTGATGAGCAGTTCTTC
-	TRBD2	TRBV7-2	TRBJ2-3	CASSLRAGGANSGTDTQYF	TGTGCCAGCAGCTTAAGAGCGGGGGGCGCCAATTCGGGCACAGATACGCAGTATTTT
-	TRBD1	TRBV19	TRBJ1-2	CASSSTGYELNYGYTF	TGTGCCAGTAGTTCGACAGGGTATGAGCTTAACTATGGCTACACCTTC
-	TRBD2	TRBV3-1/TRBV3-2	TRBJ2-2	CASSQLAGSNTGELFF	TGTGCCAGCAGCCAATTAGCGGGATCTAACACCGGGGAGCTGTTTTTT
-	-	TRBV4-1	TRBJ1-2	CASSQAGKALYGYTF	TGCGCCAGCAGCCAAGCAGGGAAGGCCCTTTATGGCTACACCTTC
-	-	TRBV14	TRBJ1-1	CASSQEGRPHMNTEAFF	TGTGCCAGCAGCCAAGAAGGTCGGCCCCACATGAACACTGAAGCTTTCTTT
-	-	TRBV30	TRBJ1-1	CAWTPYVNTEAFF	TGTGCCTGGACACCGTACGTGAACACTGAAGCTTTCTTT
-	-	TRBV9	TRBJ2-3	CASSPGLADTQYF	TGTGCCAGCAGCCCTGGTTTGGCAGATACGCAGTATTTT
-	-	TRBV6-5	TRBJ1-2	CASSLQGPEGYTF	TGTGCCAGCAGTTTGCAAGGACCGGAGGGCTACACCTTC
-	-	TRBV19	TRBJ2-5	CASSIWGGGGETQYF	TGTGCCAGTAGTATATGGGGTGGAGGCGGGGAGACCCAGTACTTC
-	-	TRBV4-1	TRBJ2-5	CASSQARTAQETQYF	TGCGCCAGCAGCCAAGCCCGGACCGCGCAAGAGACCCAGTACTTC
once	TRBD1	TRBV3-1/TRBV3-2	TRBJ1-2	CASSQAGTGAASYGYTF	TGTGCCAGCAGCCAAGCCGGGACAGGGGCCGCTAGCTATGGCTACACCTTC
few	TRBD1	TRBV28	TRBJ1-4	CASNPGGTANEKLFF	TGTGCCAGCAACCCAGGGGGGACAGCGAATGAAAAACTGTTTTTT
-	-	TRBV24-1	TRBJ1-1	CATTKDGLNTEAFF	TGTGCCACCACCAAAGACGGTCTCAACACTGAAGCTTTCTTT
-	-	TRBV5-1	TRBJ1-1	CASSLTSNTEAFF	TGCGCCAGCAGCTTGACATCGAACACTGAAGCTTTCTTT
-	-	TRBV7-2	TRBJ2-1	CASSLSWDKGNEQFF	TGTGCCAGCAGCTTAAGTTGGGACAAGGGAAATGAGCAGTTCTTC
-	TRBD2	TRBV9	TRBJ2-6	CASSVYLGAGSGANVLTF	TGTGCCAGCAGCGTATACCTAGGAGCGGGGTCGGGGGCCAACGTCCTGACTTTC
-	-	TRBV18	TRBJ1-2	CASSQLQGGGYTF	TGTGCCAGCTCACAGCTACAGGGAGGCGGCTACACCTTC
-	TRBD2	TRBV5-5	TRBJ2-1	CASSLLLGSGGLRGGEQFF	TGTGCCAGCAGCTTGCTTTTGGGTAGCGGGGGCCTAAGGGGTGGTGAGCAGTTCTTC
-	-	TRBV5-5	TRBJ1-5	CASSFWQAGGNQPQHF	TGTGCCAGCAGCTTTTGGCAGGCCGGAGGCAATCAGCCCCAGCATTTT
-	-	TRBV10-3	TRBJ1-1	CAISESPPSLNTEAFF	TGTGCCATCAGTGAGAGTCCCCCCTCTCTGAACACTGAAGCTTTCTTT
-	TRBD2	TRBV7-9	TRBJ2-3	CASSSWGTSGGATDTQYF	TGTGCCAGCAGCTCTTGGGGGACTAGCGGGGGGGCCACAGATACGCAGTATTTT